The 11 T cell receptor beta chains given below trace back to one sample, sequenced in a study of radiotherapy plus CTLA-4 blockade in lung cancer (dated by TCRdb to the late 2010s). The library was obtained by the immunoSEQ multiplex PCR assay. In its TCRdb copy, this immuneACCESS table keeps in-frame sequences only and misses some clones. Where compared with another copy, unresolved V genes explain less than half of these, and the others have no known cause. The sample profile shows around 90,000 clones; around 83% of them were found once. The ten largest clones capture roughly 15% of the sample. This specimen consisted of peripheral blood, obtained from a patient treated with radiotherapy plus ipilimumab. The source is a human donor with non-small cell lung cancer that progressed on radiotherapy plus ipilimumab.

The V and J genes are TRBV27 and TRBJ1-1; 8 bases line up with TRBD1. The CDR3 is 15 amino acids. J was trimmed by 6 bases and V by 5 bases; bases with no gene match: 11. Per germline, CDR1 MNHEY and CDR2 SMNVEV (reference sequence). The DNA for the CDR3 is TGTGCCAGCAGTCCCGGCAGGGGGCGCATTGCTGAAGCTTTCTTT. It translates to CASSPGRGRIAEAFF.

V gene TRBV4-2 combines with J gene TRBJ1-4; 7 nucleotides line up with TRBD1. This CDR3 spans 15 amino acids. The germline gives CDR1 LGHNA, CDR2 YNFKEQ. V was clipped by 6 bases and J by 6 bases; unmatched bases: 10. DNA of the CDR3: TGTGCCAGCAGTCAGTTTACAGGGGTAGATGAAAAACTGTTTTTT. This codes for CASSQFTGVDEKLFF.

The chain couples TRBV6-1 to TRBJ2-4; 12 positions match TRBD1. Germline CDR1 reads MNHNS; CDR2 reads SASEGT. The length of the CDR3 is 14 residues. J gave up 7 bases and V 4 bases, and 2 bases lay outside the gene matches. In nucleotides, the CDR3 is TGTGCCAGCAGTGGGGGACAGGGGGCGAACATTCAGTACTTC. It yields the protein CASSGGQGANIQYF.

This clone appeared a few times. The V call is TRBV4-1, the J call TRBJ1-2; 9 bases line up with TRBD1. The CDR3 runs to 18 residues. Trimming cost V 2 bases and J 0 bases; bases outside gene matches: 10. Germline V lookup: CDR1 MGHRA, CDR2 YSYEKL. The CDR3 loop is CASSQTLITGGTNYGYTF. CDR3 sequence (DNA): TGCGCCAGCAGCCAAACCCTAATCACAGGGGGCACTAACTATGGCTACACCTTC.

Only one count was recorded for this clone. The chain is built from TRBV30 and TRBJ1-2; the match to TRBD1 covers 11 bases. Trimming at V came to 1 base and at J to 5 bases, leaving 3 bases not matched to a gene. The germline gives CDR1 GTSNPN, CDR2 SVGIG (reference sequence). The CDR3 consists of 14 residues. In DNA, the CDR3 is TGTGCCTGGAGTGCGGGACAGGGGGGATATGGCTACACCTTC. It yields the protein CAWSAGQGGYGYTF.

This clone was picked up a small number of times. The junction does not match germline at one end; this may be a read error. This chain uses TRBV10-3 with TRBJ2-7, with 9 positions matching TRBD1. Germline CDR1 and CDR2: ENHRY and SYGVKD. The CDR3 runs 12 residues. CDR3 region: CAISEGTGSLNF. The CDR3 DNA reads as TGTGCCATCAGTGAAGGGACAGGGTCCTTGAACTTC.

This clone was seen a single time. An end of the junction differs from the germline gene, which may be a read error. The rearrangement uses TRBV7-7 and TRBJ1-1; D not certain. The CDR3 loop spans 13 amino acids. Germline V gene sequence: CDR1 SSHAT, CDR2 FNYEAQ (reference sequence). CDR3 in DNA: TGTGCTAGCAGCAAGACCTGGAACACTGAAGCTTTCTTT. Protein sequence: CASSKTWNTEAFF.

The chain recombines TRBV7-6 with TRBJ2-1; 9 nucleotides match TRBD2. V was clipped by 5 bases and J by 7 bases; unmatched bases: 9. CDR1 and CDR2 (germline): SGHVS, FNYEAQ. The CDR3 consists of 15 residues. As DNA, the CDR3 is TGTGCCAGCAGCCCGGGACTAGCCTGGTTTAATGAGCAGTTCTTC. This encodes CASSPGLAWFNEQFF.

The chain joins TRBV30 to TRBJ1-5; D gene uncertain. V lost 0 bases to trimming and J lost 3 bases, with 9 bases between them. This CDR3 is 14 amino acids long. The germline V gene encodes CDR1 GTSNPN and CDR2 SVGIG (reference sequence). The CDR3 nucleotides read TGTGCCTGGAGTGTACAAGGGAACAATCAGCCCCAGCATTTT. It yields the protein CAWSVQGNNQPQHF.

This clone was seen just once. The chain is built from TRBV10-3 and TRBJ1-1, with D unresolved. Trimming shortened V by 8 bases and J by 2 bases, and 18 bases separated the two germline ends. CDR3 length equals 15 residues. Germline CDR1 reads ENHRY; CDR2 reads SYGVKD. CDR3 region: CAIARPGTSNTEAFF. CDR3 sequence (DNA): TGTGCCATCGCCAGGCCCGGCACCTCAAACACTGAAGCTTTCTTT.

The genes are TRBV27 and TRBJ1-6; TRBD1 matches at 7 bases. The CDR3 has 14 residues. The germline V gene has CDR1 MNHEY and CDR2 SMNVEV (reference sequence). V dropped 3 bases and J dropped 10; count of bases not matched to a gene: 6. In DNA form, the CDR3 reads TGTGCCAGCAGTTTTAGGGGGCGCGAATCACCCCTCCACTTT. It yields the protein CASSFRGRESPLHF.